The entry below describes one TCR beta chain. The data are from a study of CD8+ T cells in alopecia areata. Once RNA had been extracted, it was reverse transcribed into cDNA to act as the sequencing template. Clones were read by immunoSEQ multiplex PCR, and TCRdb kept only the in-frame ones, dropping some. The table records under 300,000 clones, roughly 60% of them present only once. Germline CDR1 SGDLS, CDR2 YYNGEE. This CDR3 contains 15 residues. Trimming shortened V by 0 bases and J by 1 base, and 8 bases separated the two germline ends. Documented treatment: oral pan-JAK inhibitor, 5-10 mg twice daily. Those with alopecia areata gave lesional scalp punch biopsies and peripheral blood.

V is TRBV9 and J is TRBJ1-5, with D unclear. The starting material was CD4+ T cells sorted from blood, obtained at week 52, from a patient treated with tofacitinib. The sequence was collected from a human donor with alopecia areata. CDR3 DNA: TGTGCCAGCAGCGTAGACGGAACCAGCAATCAGCCCCAGCATTTT. Translation gives CASSVDGTSNQPQHF.